The 6 T cell receptor beta chains below were found in one sample sequenced in a study of T cells in Graves' hyperthyroidism and ophthalmopathy. Researchers took RNA transcripts and amplified the TCR beta CDR3 regions from them. When the TCR CDR3 underwent first-round RT-PCR, the HTBI primer set was used. Via MiXCR, TCRdb re-called the multiplex PCR reads, giving one row per CDR3 protein. The data show roughly 500,000 distinct CDR3 sequences, roughly 22% seen once. The source material was blood. The receptors come from a woman aged 70-85 years with Graves' ophthalmopathy.

This chain links TRBV3-1 with TRBJ2-7, with 8 bases identical to TRBD2. Germline V gene data show CDR1 as LGHDT and CDR2 as YNNKEL (reference sequence). V gave up 1 base and J gave up 3 bases; unmatched junction bases: 5. There are 15 residues in the CDR3. The CDR3 spells CASSQGSGVLYEQYF. DNA of the CDR3: TGTGCCAGCAGCCAAGGTAGCGGGGTCCTCTACGAGCAGTACTTC.

On this clonotype: A junction boundary mismatches the germline segment, possibly from a read error. The chain combines TRBV3-1 with TRBJ2-1; TRBD2 matches at 8 bases. This CDR3 spans 15 amino acids. Germline values: CDR1 LGHDT, CDR2 YNNKEL (reference sequence). In nucleotides, the CDR3 is TGTGCCAGCAGCCAGGCGGGAGGAACCTACGATGAGCAGTTCTTC. This codes for CASSQAGGTYDEQFF.

The J gene is TRBJ2-5, the V gene TRBV20-1; 9 bases are a match to TRBD2. This CDR3 is built from 15 residues. Unmatched junction bases numbered 6, after V lost 2 bases and J lost 2 bases. The germline V gene encodes CDR1 DFQATT and CDR2 SNEGSKA (reference sequence). CDR3 amino acids: CSARRASGKQETQYF. CDR3 nucleotide sequence: TGCAGTGCTAGAAGGGCTAGCGGGAAACAAGAGACCCAGTACTTC.

There are many counts of this clonotype. The rearrangement joins TRBV28 to TRBJ2-7, with D maybe TRBD2 (5 bases). The ends were cut back, 2 bases at V and 6 bases at J, with 14 bases in the middle. Per the germline V gene, CDR1 is MDHEN and CDR2 is SYDVKM. This CDR3 comprises 14 residues. CDR3: CASSLGSGLGEQYF. CDR3 DNA sequence: TGTGCCAGCAGTTTAGGGTCAGGACTCGGCGAGCAGTACTTC.

This clonotype was found a few times. The genes are TRBV6-1 and TRBJ1-2; D is undetermined. Deletions cut 5 bases from V and 8 bases from J, with 12 bases between. This CDR3 region has 12 residues. Germline CDR1 and CDR2: MNHNS and SASEGT. The CDR3 here is CASSTLTPGYTF. The DNA of the CDR3 is TGTGCCAGCAGTACCTTGACTCCGGGCTACACCTTC.

The CDR3 nucleotides read TGTGCCAGCAGTGTCGGGCAGGGGGATCGAAACACCATATATTTT. The encoded protein is CASSVGQGDRNTIYF. The rearrangement uses TRBV2 and TRBJ1-3; 7 bases map to TRBD1. This CDR3 spans 15 amino acids. The J segment lost 5 bases and the V segment lost 4 bases, leaving 8 bases of the junction unmatched. Germline CDR1 and CDR2: SNHLY and FYNNEI.